This entry features one TCR beta chain sequence. A read error is possible here, since a much larger clone lies one base away. RNA was extracted from bulk tissue without any cell sorting. Three rounds of nested PCR, following a modified ARM-PCR protocol, produced the TCRbeta library. TCRdb fed the multiplex PCR reads into MiXCR, producing one record per CDR3 protein. The sample records about 75,000 distinct CDR3 sequences, under 85% being singletons. These data belong to a study of tumor and adjacent non-tumor tissue in lung cancer. Per the germline V gene, CDR1 is SGHDN and CDR2 is FVKESK. This CDR3 has 16 amino acids.

The receptor was isolated from a woman aged 45-65 years with non-small cell lung cancer. This rearrangement joins TRBV14 to TRBJ2-3; TRBD2 matches at 10 bases. The source material was lung tumor tissue. This chain's CDR3 is CASSHWTSGHTDMQYF. The CDR3 bases are TGTGCCAGCAGCCACTGGACTAGCGGACACACAGATATGCAGTATTTT.